One sample yielded the 5 T cell receptor beta chains listed below, sequenced in a study of blood T cells in healthy people across ages. For the second PCR, which ran for about 6 to 11 cycles, a sample-barcoded 5' primer and a J-beta primer mix were used. TCRdb reprocessed the 5' RACE reads with MiXCR, giving one entry per CDR3 protein. The sample yields about 650,000 distinct CDR3 sequences, 40% to 65% seen once. The material sequenced was blood. These receptors came from a woman aged 80 or over in good health.

With respect to this clonotype: A clone one base away is much larger, so this may be a read error. The rearrangement links TRBV12-3 or TRBV12-4 to TRBJ2-1; 10 positions agree with TRBD2. This CDR3 is built from 14 residues. The CDR3 DNA reads as TGTTCCAGCAGTTCTACTAGCGGGATGCATGAGCAGTTCTTC. As protein: CSSSSTSGMHEQFF.

This clonotype appeared many times. V gene TRBV7-8 combines with J gene TRBJ2-1; D not resolved. With 1 base removed from V and 4 bases from J, the gap between germline ends came to 11 bases. The germline CDR1 and CDR2 sequences are SGHVS and FQNEAQ. This CDR3 has 15 residues. CDR3 sequence: CASSLDTLAYNEQFF. The DNA of the CDR3 is TGTGCCAGCAGCTTAGACACCCTGGCATACAATGAGCAGTTCTTC.

This clonotype was seen at least ten times. This sequence joins TRBV6-6 and TRBJ2-3, with 14 bases fitting TRBD2. Germline V gene data show CDR1 as MNHNY and CDR2 as SVGAGI (reference sequence). The CDR3 totals 15 residues. V gave up 6 bases and J gave up 5 bases; unmatched junction bases: 4. The CDR3 is CASRTGTSGRDTQYF. CDR3 nucleotides: TGTGCCAGCAGGACCGGGACTAGCGGGAGAGATACGCAGTATTTT.

The V and J genes are TRBV7-9 and TRBJ1-2; 9 bases are shared with TRBD1. CDR3 length equals 18 residues. Germline V gives CDR1 SEHNR, CDR2 FQNEAQ (reference sequence). The ends lost 2 bases at V and 0 bases at J; junction bases unmatched: 10. CDR3 in DNA: TGTGCCAGCAGCTTACCCGGACAGGGGAAAAAGGCTAACTATGGCTACACCTTC. Translated: CASSLPGQGKKANYGYTF.

The rearrangement joins TRBV5-1 to TRBJ2-4; TRBD1 is a possible D gene (5 bases). Germline lookup yields CDR1 SGHRS and CDR2 YFSETQ. V shed 0 bases and J shed 8 bases, with 15 bases lying between them. This CDR3 is 15 amino acids long. DNA of the CDR3: TGCGCCAGCAGCTTGGCCGTGGCCAGCAGGGACATTCAGTACTTC. As protein: CASSLAVASRDIQYF. The full variable domain, in which reference TRBV5-1 and TRBJ2-4 provide the parts outside the CDR3, is KAGVTQTPRYLIKTRGQQVTLSCSPISGHRSVSWYQQTPGQGLQFLFEYFSETQRNKGNFPGRFSGRQFSNSRSEMNVSTLELGDSALYLCASSLAVASRDIQYFGAGTRLSVL.